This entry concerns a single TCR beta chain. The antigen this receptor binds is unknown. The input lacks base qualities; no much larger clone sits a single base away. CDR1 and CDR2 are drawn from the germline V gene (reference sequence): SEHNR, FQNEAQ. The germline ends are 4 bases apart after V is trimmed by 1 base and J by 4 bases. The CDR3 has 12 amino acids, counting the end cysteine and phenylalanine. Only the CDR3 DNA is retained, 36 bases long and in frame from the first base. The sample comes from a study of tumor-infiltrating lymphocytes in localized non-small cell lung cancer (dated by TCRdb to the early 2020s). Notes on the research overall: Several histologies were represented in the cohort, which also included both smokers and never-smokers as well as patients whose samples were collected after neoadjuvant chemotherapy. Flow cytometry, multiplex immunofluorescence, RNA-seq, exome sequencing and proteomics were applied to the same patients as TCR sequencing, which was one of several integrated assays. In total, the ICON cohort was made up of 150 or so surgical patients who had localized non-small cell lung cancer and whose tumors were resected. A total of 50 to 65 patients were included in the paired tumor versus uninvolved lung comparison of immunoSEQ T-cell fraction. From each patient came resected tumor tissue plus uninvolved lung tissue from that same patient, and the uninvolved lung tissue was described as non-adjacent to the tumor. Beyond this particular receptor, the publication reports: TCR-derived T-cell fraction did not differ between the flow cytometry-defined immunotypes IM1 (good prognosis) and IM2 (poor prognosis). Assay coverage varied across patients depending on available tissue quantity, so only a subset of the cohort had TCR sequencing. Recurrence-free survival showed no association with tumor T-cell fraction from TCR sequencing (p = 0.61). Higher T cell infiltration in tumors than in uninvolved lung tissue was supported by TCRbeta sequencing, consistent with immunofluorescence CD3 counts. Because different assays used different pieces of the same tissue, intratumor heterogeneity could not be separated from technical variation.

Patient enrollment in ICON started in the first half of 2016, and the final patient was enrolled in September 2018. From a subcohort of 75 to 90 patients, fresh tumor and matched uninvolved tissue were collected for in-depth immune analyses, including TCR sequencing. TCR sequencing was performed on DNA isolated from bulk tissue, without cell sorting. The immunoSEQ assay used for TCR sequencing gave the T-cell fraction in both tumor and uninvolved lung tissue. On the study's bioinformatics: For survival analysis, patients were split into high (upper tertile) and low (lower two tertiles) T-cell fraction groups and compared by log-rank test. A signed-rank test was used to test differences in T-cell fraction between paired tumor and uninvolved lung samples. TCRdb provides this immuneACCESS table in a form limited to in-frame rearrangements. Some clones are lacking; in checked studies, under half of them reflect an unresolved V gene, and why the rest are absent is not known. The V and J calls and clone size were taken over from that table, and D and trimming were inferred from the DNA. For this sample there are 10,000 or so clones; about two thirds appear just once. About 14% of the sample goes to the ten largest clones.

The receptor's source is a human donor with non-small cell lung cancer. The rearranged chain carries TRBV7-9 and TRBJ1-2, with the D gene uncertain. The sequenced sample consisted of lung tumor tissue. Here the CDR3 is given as CASSLVGYGYTF. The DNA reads TGTGCCAGCAGCTTAGTAGGCTATGGCTACACCTTC.